This TCR beta chain was recorded in a study of blood T cell repertoires in COVID-19. Study-level background: Samples representing acute and convalescent COVID-19 were sourced from the United States, Italy and Spain. Sources were T cells, B-cell-depleted T cells, or PBMCs; the material itself was cDNA or gDNA.

Original handling: Amplification of reference gene primers provided the estimated nucleated cell counts. Repertoires were generated with immunoSEQ multiplex PCR, while TCRdb's copy carries only in-frame clones and drops some. V, J and clone size reflect that table, while D and trimming were determined from the DNA. The sample carries approximately 210,000 clones, 75% to 90% recorded once. This clone appeared once. The ends lost 0 bases at V and 5 bases at J; junction bases unmatched: 9. This CDR3 region has 16 residues. Per germline, CDR1 SGHRS and CDR2 YFSETQ. Sample: peripheral blood. The rearrangement uses TRBV5-1 and TRBJ2-5; 8 positions agree with TRBD2. This receptor was identified in a woman between 65 and 79 years old with active or convalescent COVID-19. The CDR3, as DNA: TGCGCCAGCAGCTTGGTACAGCGGGGGTCCGGGGAGACCCAGTACTTC. This codes for CASSLVQRGSGETQYF.